The present T cell receptor beta chain was sequenced within a study of patients and donors after allogeneic stem cell transplantation. The CDR3 covers 13 residues. Germline-derived CDR1 and CDR2 are LGHNT and FRNRAP. The V and J ends lost 4 bases and 0 bases respectively, with 7 bases between them. TCRdb reanalysed the RT-PCR reads using MiXCR and keeps one entry per CDR3 protein. The table lists roughly 940,000 distinct CDR3 sequences, over 15% of them singletons. The specimen was blood, either unsorted or a sorted T cell fraction (not recorded which). The chain couples TRBV12-5 to TRBJ2-7; D gene unclear. This receptor was identified in a human donor who was either an allogeneic HSCT recipient or a stem cell or donor lymphocyte infusion donor (not recorded which). It is not recorded whose cells these are; they may come from a transplant donor. CDR3 sequence: CASGYGISYEQYF. The CDR3 region has the DNA TGTGCTAGTGGTTATGGAATCTCCTACGAGCAGTACTTC. The full variable domain, rest sourced from reference TRBV12-5 and TRBJ2-7, is DARVTQTPRHKVTEMGQEVTMRCQPILGHNTVFWYRQTMMQGLELLAYFRNRAPLDDSGMPKDRFSAEMPDATLATLKIQPSEPRDSAVYFCASGYGISYEQYFGPGTRLTVT.